This entry lists 17 T cell receptor beta chains sequenced from one sample in a study of PD-1 blockade in classical Hodgkin lymphoma. Described time point: cycle 4 day 1 (C4D1), after 6 weeks of nivolumab. Each patient relapsed following autologous stem cell transplantation, and prior brentuximab vedotin exposure differed. It was by magnetic negative selection that CD4+ T cells were purified from thawed PBMCs. Only in-frame clones appear in the TCRdb table, and some are missing; sequencing was by immunoSEQ multiplex PCR. This sample has about 30,000 clones, with roughly 80% found just once. Here the sequenced sample was CD4+ T cells from blood, taken before the fourth cycle of nivolumab. All receptors derive from a human donor with classical Hodgkin lymphoma.

The genes are TRBV7-8 and TRBJ2-7, with 7 bases that match TRBD1. The CDR3 contains 15 residues. With V trimmed by 1 base and J by 2 bases, 5 bases remained unmatched. Germline V gene sequence: CDR1 SGHVS, CDR2 FQNEAQ. The CDR3 nucleotides are TGTGCCAGCAGCTTAGTTTGGGACAGTGCCTACGAGCAGTACTTC. Protein sequence: CASSLVWDSAYEQYF.

This clone appeared a few times. The chain employs TRBV5-1 and TRBJ1-2; D unclear. The CDR3 contains 13 residues. Trimming pared 4 bases from V and 0 bases from J, leaving 7 bases between. Germline V gives CDR1 SGHRS, CDR2 YFSETQ. CDR3: CASSQTSNYGYTF. CDR3 sequence (DNA): TGCGCCAGCAGCCAAACTTCTAACTATGGCTACACCTTC.

V usage is TRBV6-1 and J usage is TRBJ2-3; weak D call: TRBD1 (6 bases). The CDR3 totals 14 residues. V lost 6 bases and J lost 4, with 14 bases in between. Germline V CDR1 and CDR2: MNHNS, SASEGT. CDR3: CASSQVGGADTQYF. CDR3 coding DNA: TGTGCCAGCAGCCAGGTAGGGGGAGCAGATACGCAGTATTTT.

The CDR3: CASGLDRATDTQYF. CDR3 nucleotide sequence: TGTGCTAGTGGGCTGGACAGGGCGACAGATACGCAGTATTTT. The genes are TRBV12-5 and TRBJ2-3, with 8 bases fitting TRBD1. Germline V CDR1 and CDR2: LGHNT, FRNRAP. J was trimmed by 3 bases and V by 6 bases; bases with no gene match: 5. The CDR3 contains 14 residues.

A single count supports this clone. This chain uses TRBV10-3 with TRBJ1-5; 7 bases agree with TRBD1. The CDR3 sequence is 16 residues long. Germline-derived CDR1 and CDR2 are ENHRY and SYGVKD. V trimming: 5 bases; J trimming: 0 bases; junction bases outside the gene matches: 7. The CDR3 region is CAISNQGDLSNQPQHF. The CDR3, as DNA: TGTGCCATCAGTAACCAGGGGGATCTTAGCAATCAGCCCCAGCATTTT.

This rearrangement joins TRBV5-1 to TRBJ1-3; D remains unclear. This CDR3 comprises 14 residues. V was cut by 1 base and J by 6 bases, with 11 bases left in between. Germline V gene sequence: CDR1 SGHRS, CDR2 YFSETQ. The CDR3 DNA reads TGCGCCAGCAGCTTGTCGGCAACGACAAACACCATATATTTT. This codes for CASSLSATTNTIYF.

In its sample, this clone was seen a few times. This rearrangement joins TRBV7-8 to TRBJ1-6; TRBD1 is a possible D gene (6 bases). This CDR3 has 13 amino acids. The germline V gene has CDR1 SGHVS and CDR2 FQNEAQ. Deletions cut 3 bases from V and 10 bases from J, with 10 bases between. For the CDR3, the DNA is TGTGCCAGCAGCTTCCTCAGGGGATCACCCCTCCACTTT. Encoded protein: CASSFLRGSPLHF.

J is TRBJ2-1 and V is TRBV6-1; the match to TRBD2 covers 8 bases. V lost 1 base to trimming and J lost 4 bases; unmatched junction nucleotides: 6. This CDR3 region has 16 residues. Germline V gene sequence: CDR1 MNHNS, CDR2 SASEGT. The CDR3 here is CASSEEAQRGYNEQFF. The CDR3 DNA is TGTGCCAGCAGTGAAGAGGCCCAGCGGGGGTACAATGAGCAGTTCTTC.

This clone was seen a handful of times. This chain connects TRBV5-1 to TRBJ1-2; weak D call: TRBD1 (5 bases). V was clipped by 4 bases and J by 9 bases, with 13 bases between them. This CDR3 has 12 amino acids. The germline CDR1 and CDR2 sequences are SGHRS and YFSETQ. This CDR3 is CASSPDSPSYTF. Written as DNA, the CDR3 is TGCGCCAGCAGCCCCGACAGCCCCAGCTACACCTTC.

This clone was recorded only once. The chain carries TRBV4-1 and TRBJ1-1; TRBD1 matches at 11 bases. The CDR3 covers 16 residues. J was trimmed by 5 bases and V by 1 base; bases with no gene match: 6. Germline lookup yields CDR1 MGHRA and CDR2 YSYEKL. CDR3 DNA sequence: TGCGCCAGCAGCCAAGCAAGGGGACAGGGGGGGACTGAAGCTTTCTTT. This codes for CASSQARGQGGTEAFF.

This sequence joins TRBV19 and TRBJ2-3; 9 bases line up with TRBD1. The length of the CDR3 is 15 residues. Germline CDR1 and CDR2: LNHDA and SQIVND (reference sequence). The V gene end was trimmed by 8 bases and the J gene end by 5 bases; junction bases not matched to a gene: 11. The CDR3 sequence is CASSRATGGKDTQYF. The CDR3 DNA reads as TGTGCCAGTTCTCGCGCGACAGGGGGTAAAGATACGCAGTATTTT.

The rearrangement links TRBV2 to TRBJ1-4; D remains ambiguous. The CDR3 extends over 15 amino acids. Looked up from germline, CDR1 is SNHLY and CDR2 is FYNNEI. V shed 5 bases and J shed 8 bases, with 18 bases lying between them. The CDR3 coding sequence is TGTGCCAGCAGTAATACAACCATCATCAAGGAAAAACTGTTTTTT. Protein: CASSNTTIIKEKLFF.

The V and J genes are TRBV2 and TRBJ1-1, with 7 bases aligning to TRBD1. The V gene end was trimmed by 7 bases and the J gene end by 0 bases; junction bases not matched to a gene: 8. Germline-derived CDR1 and CDR2 are SNHLY and FYNNEI. The CDR3 is 15 amino acids. DNA of the CDR3: TGTGCCAGCATTCGAGGGGGCAGCTTGAACACTGAAGCTTTCTTT. It yields the protein CASIRGGSLNTEAFF.

This chain joins TRBV7-9 and TRBJ1-1; TRBD1 agrees at 10 bases. CDR1 and CDR2 (germline): SEHNR, FQNEAQ (reference sequence). V lost 5 bases to trimming and J lost 1 base; unmatched junction nucleotides: 4. The CDR3 loop spans 15 amino acids. CDR3 residues: CASSVRQGANTEAFF. The DNA of the CDR3 is TGTGCCAGCAGCGTCCGACAGGGGGCGAACACTGAAGCTTTCTTT.

This clone was detected once. The CDR3 is CATSRDYPVGRNTIYF. Written as DNA, the CDR3 is TGTGCCACCAGCAGAGATTACCCGGTCGGTCGGAACACCATATATTTT. V and J are TRBV15 and TRBJ1-3; D unclear. The CDR3 runs 16 residues. The germline gives CDR1 LNHNV, CDR2 YYDKDF (reference sequence). Trimming removed 0 bases from V and 7 bases from J, with 16 bases in between.

V and J are TRBV5-8 and TRBJ2-2, with 12 positions matching TRBD1. CDR1 and CDR2 from the germline V gene are SGHTS and YDEGEE. Trimming cost V 4 bases and J 6 bases; bases outside gene matches: 4. The CDR3 spans 15 residues. DNA for the CDR3: TGTGCCAGCAGCCCGGGACAGGGGGCCGCCGGGGAGCTGTTTTTT. It encodes CASSPGQGAAGELFF.

The gene calls are TRBV5-1 and TRBJ2-7, with 10 nucleotides matching TRBD1. The CDR3 extends over 15 amino acids. The trim removed 4 bases at V and 0 bases at J, leaving 4 bases unmatched. Germline CDR1 reads SGHRS; CDR2 reads YFSETQ. CDR3 loop: CASSGTGADSYEQYF. In nucleotides, the CDR3 is TGCGCCAGCAGCGGGACAGGGGCCGACTCCTACGAGCAGTACTTC. Full variable domain (remainder filled in from reference TRBV5-1 and TRBJ2-7): KAGVTQTPRYLIKTRGQQVTLSCSPISGHRSVSWYQQTPGQGLQFLFEYFSETQRNKGNFPGRFSGRQFSNSRSEMNVSTLELGDSALYLCASSGTGADSYEQYFGPGTRLTVT.